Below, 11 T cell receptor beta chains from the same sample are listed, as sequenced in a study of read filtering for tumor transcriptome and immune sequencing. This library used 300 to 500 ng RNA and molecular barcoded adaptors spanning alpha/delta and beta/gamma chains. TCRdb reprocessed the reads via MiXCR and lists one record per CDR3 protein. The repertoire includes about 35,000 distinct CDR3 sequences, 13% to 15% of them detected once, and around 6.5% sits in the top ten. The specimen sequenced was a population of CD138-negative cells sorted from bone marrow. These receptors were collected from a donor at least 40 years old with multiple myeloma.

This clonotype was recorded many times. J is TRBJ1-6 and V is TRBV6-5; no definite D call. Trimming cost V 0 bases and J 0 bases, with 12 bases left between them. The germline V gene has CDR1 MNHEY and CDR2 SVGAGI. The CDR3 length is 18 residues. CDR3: CASSYSITGSSYNSPLHF. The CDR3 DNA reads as TGTGCCAGCAGTTACTCGATAACGGGGAGCTCCTATAATTCACCCCTCCACTTT.

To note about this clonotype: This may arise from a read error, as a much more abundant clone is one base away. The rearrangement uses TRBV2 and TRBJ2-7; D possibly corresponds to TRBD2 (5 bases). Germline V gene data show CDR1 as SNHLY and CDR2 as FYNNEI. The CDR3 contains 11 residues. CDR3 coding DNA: TGTGCCCGCAGTGCGGGCTCCGAGCAGTACTTC. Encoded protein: CARSAGSEQYF.

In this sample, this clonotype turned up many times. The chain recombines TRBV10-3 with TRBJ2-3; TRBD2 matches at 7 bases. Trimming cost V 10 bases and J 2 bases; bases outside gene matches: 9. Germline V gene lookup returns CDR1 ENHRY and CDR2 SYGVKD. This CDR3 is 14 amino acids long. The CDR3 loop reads CATQRGALTDTQYF. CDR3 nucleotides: TGTGCCACCCAGCGGGGAGCTCTCACAGATACGCAGTATTTT.

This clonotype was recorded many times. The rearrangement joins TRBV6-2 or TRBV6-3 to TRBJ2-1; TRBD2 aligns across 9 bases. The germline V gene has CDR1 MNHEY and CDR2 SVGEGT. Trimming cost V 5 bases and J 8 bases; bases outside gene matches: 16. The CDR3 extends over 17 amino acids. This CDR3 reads CASSARGRGGPWDEQFF. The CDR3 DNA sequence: TGTGCCAGCAGTGCCCGGGGGCGGGGGGGCCCATGGGATGAGCAGTTCTTC.

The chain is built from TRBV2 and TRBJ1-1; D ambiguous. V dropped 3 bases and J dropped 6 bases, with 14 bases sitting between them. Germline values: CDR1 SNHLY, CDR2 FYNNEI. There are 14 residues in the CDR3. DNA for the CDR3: TGTGCCAGCAGTGACAGGATCGTTTTCGCTGAAGCTTTCTTT. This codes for CASSDRIVFAEAFF.

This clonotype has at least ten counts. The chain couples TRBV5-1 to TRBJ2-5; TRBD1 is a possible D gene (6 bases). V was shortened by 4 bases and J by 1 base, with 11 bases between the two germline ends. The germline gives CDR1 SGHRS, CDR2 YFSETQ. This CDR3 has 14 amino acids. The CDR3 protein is CASSPQGLQETQYF. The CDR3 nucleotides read TGCGCCAGCAGCCCACAGGGCCTCCAAGAGACCCAGTACTTC.

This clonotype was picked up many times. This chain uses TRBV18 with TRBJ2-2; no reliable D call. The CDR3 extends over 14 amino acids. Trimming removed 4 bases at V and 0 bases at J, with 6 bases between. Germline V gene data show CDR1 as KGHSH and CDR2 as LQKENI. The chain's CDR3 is CASSRLTNTGELFF. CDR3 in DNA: TGTGCCAGCTCACGACTGACGAACACCGGGGAGCTGTTTTTT.

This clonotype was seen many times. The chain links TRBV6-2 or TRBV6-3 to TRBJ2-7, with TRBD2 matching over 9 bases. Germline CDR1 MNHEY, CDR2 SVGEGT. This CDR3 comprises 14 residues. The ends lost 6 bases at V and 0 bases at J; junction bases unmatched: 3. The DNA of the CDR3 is TGTGCCAGCAGACGACTAGCGGCCTCCTACGAGCAGTACTTC. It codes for CASRRLAASYEQYF.

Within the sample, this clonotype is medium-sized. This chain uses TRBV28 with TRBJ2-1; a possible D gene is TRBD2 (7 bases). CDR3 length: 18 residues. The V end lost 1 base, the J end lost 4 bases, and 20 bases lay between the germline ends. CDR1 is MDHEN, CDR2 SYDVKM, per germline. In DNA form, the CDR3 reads TGTGCCAGCAGTTTATCCCGGGGCGGGGGCCATAAATACAATGAGCAGTTCTTC. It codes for CASSLSRGGGHKYNEQFF.

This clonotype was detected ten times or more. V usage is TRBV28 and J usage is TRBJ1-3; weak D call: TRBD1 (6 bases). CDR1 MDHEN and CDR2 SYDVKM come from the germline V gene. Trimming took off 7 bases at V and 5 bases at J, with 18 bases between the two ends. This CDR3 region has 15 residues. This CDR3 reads CASTQARQARNTIYF. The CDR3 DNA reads TGTGCCAGCACCCAAGCTCGACAGGCCCGAAACACCATATATTTT.

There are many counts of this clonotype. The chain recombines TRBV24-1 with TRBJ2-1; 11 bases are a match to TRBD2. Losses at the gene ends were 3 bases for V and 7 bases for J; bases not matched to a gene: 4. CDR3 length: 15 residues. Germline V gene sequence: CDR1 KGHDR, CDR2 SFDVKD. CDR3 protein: CATSDPGLAVNEQFF. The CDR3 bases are TGTGCCACCAGTGATCCGGGACTAGCGGTTAATGAGCAGTTCTTC.